This is a list of T cell receptor beta chains from one sample in a study of T cells in Graves' hyperthyroidism and ophthalmopathy. MiXCR was run by TCRdb on the multiplex PCR reads, yielding one entry per CDR3 protein. Here the sample spans more than 350,000 distinct CDR3 sequences, 14% to 15% being singletons. Source material: blood. All receptors come from a woman aged 25 to 39 with Graves' hyperthyroidism. Each CDR3 is given without its conserved first and last residue. The size field is filled for only some rows; it gives once, few, many or a size class.

clone_size | v_call | cdr3_aa
many | TRBV18 | ASSPPDGKINQPQH
- | TRBV18 | ASSPIARDRFWEQY
few | TRBV7-2 | ASSLTSGSGGELF
many | TRBV30 | AWSRMGGYT
many | TRBV5-1 | ASRPGQTTSTDTQY
many | TRBV6-1 | ASSVPSVNEQF
many | TRBV7-9 | ASSSSFHSYEQY
many | TRBV18 | ASSPKEGTEAF
- | TRBV18 | ASSPPQSTGVETQY
many | TRBV12-3/TRBV12-4 | ASRRALDPTRYGYT
many | TRBV28 | ASSLSKEETQY
- | TRBV5-1 | ASSLVQDYGYT
many | TRBV3-1 | ASSQDRLTGELF
few | TRBV10-3 | AIRDPRAAQETQY
- | TRBV6-1 | ATDLAGGGGANVLT
many | TRBV28 | ASSGGGQETQY
few | TRBV6-5 | ASSFETGSYEQY
many | TRBV5-1 | ASRVGETEAF
few | TRBV20-1 | SAIRTGSRGEQF
few | TRBV11-2 | ASSLEARGYEQY
- | TRBV27 | ASTTSRSYNEQF
many | TRBV28 | ASSLPGQGINEQF
many | TRBV7-3 | ASSCGVGTHHYEQY
few | TRBV5-1 | ASSLFMGESKDTQY
many | TRBV27 | ASIKTSGHYEQY
- | TRBV7-9 | ASTPLANTGELF
many | TRBV12-3/TRBV12-4 | ASTEREGRGTDTQY
- | TRBV14 | ASSHVGQKNTGELF
- | TRBV24-1 | ATSDPRQGKAKNIQY
many | TRBV11-1 | ASSSDGGRPYNEQF
many | TRBV30 | AWSFDSANYGYT
many | TRBV20-1 | SARATSGRTDTQY
few | TRBV7-2 | ASRTTGGEQF
many | TRBV7-8 | ASSLGEGLADSSYNEQF
- | TRBV7-2 | ASSKGLAGVNTGELF
- | TRBV18 | ASSPALAGVSYEQY
few | TRBV4-2 | ASSRGTSGTYNEQF
- | TRBV5-1 | ASSSPGLKTDTQY
many | TRBV28 | ASSSFSGANVLT
many | TRBV9 | ASSVGRGEVGNEQF
- | TRBV20-1 | SGSFNEKLF
- | TRBV5-4 | ASARDFSYEQY
many | TRBV30 | ASNMGQGNQPQH
many | TRBV7-2 | ASRSGGLGQF
- | TRBV5-1 | ASYSSGNTDTQY
many | TRBV3-1 | ASSQDSRGETQY
many | TRBV2 | ASSVKREAGEQY
few | TRBV29-1 | SVPTRPGAGANVLT
few | TRBV19 | ASSQLAGYTGELF
many | TRBV28 | ASSFFKGADEKLF
- | TRBV4-1 | ASSQDRSFTNEQF
many | TRBV20-1 | SPHIAGPYNEQF
- | TRBV7-9 | ASSLETGTGSYEQY
- | TRBV5-1 | ASSSIPGQGTGELF
many | TRBV13 | ASSPTNTYEQY
- | TRBV6-2/TRBV6-3 | ASSASRPSQETQY
many | TRBV7-2 | ASGGFRSDNEQF